Following are 29 T cell receptor beta chains from one sample sequenced in a study of a mutant IDH1 vaccine in newly diagnosed glioma (dated by TCRdb to the early 2020s). No antigen has been assigned to these receptors. The sample's time point label, in plain terms: week 5, during vaccination. Each vaccine dose was 300 ug of a 20-mer mutant IDH1 peptide in Montanide, given subcutaneously with topical imiquimod. Library preparation used the immunoSEQ multiplex PCR assay. Held by TCRdb, this immuneACCESS table contains in-frame sequences only and omits some clones. Under half of the omission traces to an unresolved V gene where checked; the cause of the rest is unknown. This sample gives under 70,000 clones in total; about 80% of them show up just once. In total, the top ten clones hold 3% to 4% of the sample. The source was PBMCs, collected from a glioma patient whose treatment included an IDH1 peptide vaccine. These TCRs come from a man aged 25-40 years with glioma.

The chain has TRBV6-5 and TRBJ1-5; 7 positions match TRBD1. Germline CDR1 is MNHEY and CDR2 is SVGAGI. This CDR3 is built from 15 residues. V lost 5 bases, J lost 7 bases, and 11 bases stayed unmatched. The CDR3 DNA sequence: TGTGCCAGCAGTGTAGGACTTACAGGGGACCAGCCCCAGCATTTT. Its translation is CASSVGLTGDQPQHF.

The chain joins TRBV7-9 to TRBJ1-1; D is undetermined. The CDR3 covers 14 residues. Germline CDR1 reads SEHNR; CDR2 reads FQNEAQ (reference sequence). Trimming removed 5 bases from V and 5 bases from J, with 15 bases in between. In DNA form, the CDR3 reads TGTGCCAGCAGCCTACCCATAGGACGGACTGAAGCTTTCTTT. Translating gives CASSLPIGRTEAFF.

The gene calls are TRBV7-8 and TRBJ2-7; the D gene is possibly TRBD2 (5 bases). The CDR3 contains 15 residues. Per germline, CDR1 SGHVS and CDR2 FQNEAQ. V gave up 5 bases and J gave up 2 bases, with 16 bases separating them. CDR3 in DNA: TGTGCCAGCAGCGAAAGATCGGGAACCACCTACGAGCAGTACTTC. This encodes CASSERSGTTYEQYF.

The chain is built from TRBV29-1 and TRBJ1-2, with TRBD1 matching 8 bases. Germline V gene lookup returns CDR1 SQVTM and CDR2 ANQGSEA. The J segment lost 0 bases and the V segment lost 0 bases, leaving 9 bases of the junction unmatched. This CDR3 comprises 17 residues. CDR3 loop: CSVEDLGTGIANYGYTF. CDR3 bases: TGCAGCGTTGAAGATCTCGGGACAGGCATAGCTAACTATGGCTACACCTTC.

The V and J genes are TRBV19 and TRBJ1-5, with D hard to call. The germline V gene has CDR1 LNHDA and CDR2 SQIVND (reference sequence). The V end was cut by 5 bases, the J end by 2 bases, with 4 bases between. This CDR3 spans 12 amino acids. CDR3 loop: CASSAGNQPQHF. The CDR3 nucleotides read TGTGCCAGTAGTGCGGGCAATCAGCCCCAGCATTTT.

Regarding this clone: Other DNA variants within this sample encode the same CDR3. The chain is built from TRBV11-3 and TRBJ2-1, with D perhaps given as TRBD1 or TRBD2 (5 bases each). The V end lost 0 bases, the J end lost 2 bases, and 8 bases lay between the germline ends. The CDR3 spans 15 residues. Germline-derived CDR1 and CDR2 are SGHNT and YENEEA. In nucleotides, the CDR3 is TGTGCCAGCAGCTTAGACCGGGGCACCTACAATGAGCAGTTCTTC. The encoded protein is CASSLDRGTYNEQFF.

The chain employs TRBV15 and TRBJ1-5, with a weak D call TRBD1 (6 bases). Trimming stripped 1 base from V and 2 bases from J, with 12 bases between. CDR1 and CDR2 from the germline V gene are LNHNV and YYDKDF (reference sequence). The CDR3 has 16 amino acids. The CDR3 bases are TGTGCCACCAGCAGAGGACAGGCGGCTGGCAATCAGCCCCAGCATTTT. This sequence encodes CATSRGQAAGNQPQHF.

The CDR3 nucleotides read TGTGCCAGCAGTGCCGATTGGATCGGCAACTATGGCTACACCTTC. It translates to CASSADWIGNYGYTF. This chain connects TRBV6-1 to TRBJ1-2, with no clear D. This CDR3 has 15 amino acids. Deletions cut 4 bases from V and 2 bases from J, with 14 bases between. Looked up from germline, CDR1 is MNHNS and CDR2 is SASEGT.

This sequence joins TRBV2 and TRBJ1-4; tentative D call: TRBD1 (6 bases). Germline V gene sequence: CDR1 SNHLY, CDR2 FYNNEI. Between the trimmed V and J ends, which lost 6 bases and 3 bases, there was a span of 11 bases. CDR3 size: 14 residues. For the CDR3, the DNA is TGTGCCAGCAGCAGGGGTGGGCCTAATGAAAAACTGTTTTTT. Protein product: CASSRGGPNEKLFF.

The chain carries TRBV2 and TRBJ1-2, with 7 bases that match TRBD1. This CDR3 has 13 residues. With 5 bases clipped from V and 7 bases from J, the junction kept 7 bases outside the gene matches. CDR1 is SNHLY and CDR2 is FYNNEI in the germline V gene. CDR3 in DNA: TGTGCCAGCAGTTCGACAGGGCTTCTTGGCTACACCTTC. It specifies CASSSTGLLGYTF.

The rearrangement joins TRBV19 to TRBJ2-2, with 11 bases that match TRBD2. Trimming removed 5 bases from V and 4 bases from J; junction bases left unmatched: 15. The CDR3 loop spans 19 amino acids. Germline CDR1 reads LNHDA; CDR2 reads SQIVND (reference sequence). CDR3 amino acids: CASSPPSSGGQDGTGELFF. CDR3 DNA sequence: TGTGCCAGTAGTCCCCCGTCTAGCGGGGGGCAGGACGGCACCGGGGAGCTGTTTTTT.

This clone appeared a few times. The gene calls are TRBV30 and TRBJ1-2; maybe TRBD1 (5 bases). Trimming removed 4 bases at V and 4 bases at J, with 19 bases between. CDR3 size: 15 residues. Germline V CDR1 and CDR2: GTSNPN, SVGIG (reference sequence). The CDR3 loop reads CAWTSALAGTYGYTF. CDR3 bases: TGTGCCTGGACCTCAGCACTAGCCGGGACCTATGGCTACACCTTC.

J is TRBJ1-1 and V is TRBV9; 8 bases align to TRBD1. J lost 1 base, V lost 2 bases, and 4 bases had no gene match. The CDR3 has 15 amino acids. The V gene's germline CDR1 is SGDLS and CDR2 YYNGEE. Here the CDR3 reads CASSVTGTGNTEAFF. Here the CDR3 DNA reads TGTGCCAGCAGCGTTACCGGGACAGGGAACACTGAAGCTTTCTTT.

The genes are TRBV10-1 and TRBJ2-4; 12 nucleotides match TRBD1. Germline V gives CDR1 WNHNN, CDR2 SYGVQD (reference sequence). After removal of 3 bases from V and 3 bases from J, the junction contained 12 bases not matched to a gene. The length of the CDR3 is 19 residues. The CDR3 loop is CASSDPGGTGGTGKNIQYF. DNA of the CDR3: TGCGCCAGCAGTGACCCCGGGGGGACAGGGGGCACCGGCAAAAACATTCAGTACTTC.

The chain recombines TRBV4-2 with TRBJ2-5, with D hard to call. TRBJ2-7 explains the end of the DNA better; the J call may be wrong. This CDR3 region has 15 residues. Germline CDR1 reads LGHNA; CDR2 reads YNFKEQ. CDR3 residues: CASSQRSGLDYEQYF. CDR3 sequence (DNA): TGTGCCAGCAGCCAAAGGTCGGGTTTAGACTACGAGCAGTACTTC.

The table lists this clone with a count of one. The rearrangement joins TRBV9 to TRBJ2-7, with D perhaps given as TRBD1 or TRBD2 (6 bases each). CDR1 SGDLS and CDR2 YYNGEE come from the germline V gene. Trimming shortened V by 0 bases and J by 3 bases, and 13 bases separated the two germline ends. The CDR3 runs 15 residues. The CDR3 DNA sequence: TGTGCCAGCAGCGTAGGAACGGGGGCCTACTACGAGCAGTACTTC. This sequence encodes CASSVGTGAYYEQYF.

This clone was seen just once. This chain connects TRBV5-1 to TRBJ1-6, with 8 nucleotides matching TRBD1. This CDR3 contains 16 residues. V dropped 4 bases and J dropped 3; count of bases not matched to a gene: 6. Germline assignment: CDR1 SGHRS and CDR2 YFSETQ. CDR3 region: CASSRTGPNYNSPLHF. The DNA of the CDR3 is TGCGCCAGCAGCCGGACAGGGCCCAACTATAATTCACCCCTCCACTTT.

The gene calls are TRBV5-1 and TRBJ2-2; D is ambiguous. Trimming took off 0 bases at V and 2 bases at J, with 14 bases between the two ends. Germline V gene sequence: CDR1 SGHRS, CDR2 YFSETQ. The CDR3 sequence is 17 residues long. The CDR3 sequence is CASSLASNWGNTGELFF. For the CDR3, the DNA is TGCGCCAGCAGCTTGGCGAGTAATTGGGGAAACACCGGGGAGCTGTTTTTT.

This clone was detected only once. The rearrangement joins TRBV5-1 to TRBJ1-1; 8 positions match TRBD1. The CDR3 length is 14 residues. V was clipped by 4 bases and J by 4 bases; unmatched bases: 6. Germline V gene sequence: CDR1 SGHRS, CDR2 YFSETQ. CDR3 protein: CASSPQGARTEAFF. In DNA, the CDR3 is TGCGCCAGCAGCCCGCAGGGGGCGCGCACTGAAGCTTTCTTT.

The chain combines TRBV19 with TRBJ1-2; D is uncertain. The V gene's germline CDR1 is LNHDA and CDR2 SQIVND (reference sequence). The CDR3 is 12 residues long. V was pared by 3 bases and J by 7 bases, with 9 bases between. The CDR3 DNA is TGTGCCAGTAGTATTCGACCCAGTGGCTACACCTTC. It is translated as CASSIRPSGYTF. The complete variable domain, with remaining parts taken from reference TRBV19 and TRBJ1-2, reads DGGITQSPKYLFRKEGQNVTLSCEQNLNHDAMYWYRQDPGQGLRLIYYSQIVNDFQKGDIAEGYSVSREKKESFPLTVTSAQKNPTAFYLCASSIRPSGYTFGSGTRLTVV.

The chain joins TRBV27 to TRBJ1-2; maybe TRBD1 (5 bases). V dropped 3 bases and J dropped 2 bases, with 13 bases sitting between them. This CDR3 has 15 amino acids. CDR1 and CDR2 from the germline V gene are MNHEY and SMNVEV (reference sequence). CDR3 in amino acids: CASSFSGQMNYGYTF. In DNA form, the CDR3 reads TGTGCCAGCAGTTTCTCGGGGCAGATGAACTATGGCTACACCTTC.

The chain carries TRBV15 and TRBJ1-3; D is undetermined. With 0 bases removed from V and 0 bases from J, the gap between germline ends came to 3 bases. This CDR3 has 14 residues. Germline V gives CDR1 LNHNV, CDR2 YYDKDF (reference sequence). This CDR3 is CATSRESSGNTIYF. The CDR3 coding sequence is TGTGCCACCAGCAGAGAGAGCTCTGGAAACACCATATATTTT.

As regards this clone: This sample also contains other DNA sequences that code for the same CDR3. V and J are TRBV18 and TRBJ2-5, with D perhaps matching TRBD2 (6 bases). Per germline, CDR1 KGHSH and CDR2 LQKENI. The CDR3 has 13 residues. The V and J ends lost 2 bases and 3 bases respectively, with 7 bases between them. The CDR3 sequence is CASSPGTEETQYF. The CDR3 nucleotides read TGTGCCAGCTCACCAGGGACTGAAGAGACCCAGTACTTC. Drawing the rest from reference TRBV18 and TRBJ2-5, the complete variable domain is NAGVMQNPRHLVRRRGQEARLRCSPMKGHSHVYWYRQLPEEGLKFMVYLQKENIIDESGMPKERFSAEFPKEGPSILRIQQVVRGDSAAYFCASSPGTEETQYFGPGTRLLVL.

The rearrangement joins TRBV19 to TRBJ2-3; 8 positions match TRBD1. Per germline, CDR1 LNHDA and CDR2 SQIVND (reference sequence). The CDR3 is 13 amino acids. V lost 4 bases and J lost 4; bases outside the gene matches: 1. For the CDR3, the DNA is TGTGCCAGTAGTAAGACAGGGGCAGATACGCAGTATTTT. The encoded protein is CASSKTGADTQYF.

J is TRBJ2-1 and V is TRBV6-5; TRBD2 aligns across 9 bases. Germline lookup yields CDR1 MNHEY and CDR2 SVGAGI. The V segment lost 4 bases and the J segment 3 bases; nucleotides outside the gene matches: 4. CDR3 length equals 15 residues. DNA of the CDR3: TGTGCCAGCAGTTCCGGGACTAGCCTCTACAATGAGCAGTTCTTC. It codes for CASSSGTSLYNEQFF.

Concerning this clone: Other DNA sequences in the sample encode the same CDR3. The chain couples TRBV28 to TRBJ1-5; D unclear. Per the germline V gene, CDR1 is MDHEN and CDR2 is SYDVKM. The CDR3 contains 17 residues. Trimming removed 3 bases at V and 3 bases at J, with 18 bases between. CDR3 sequence: CASSFWSGLTPNQPQHF. The DNA for the CDR3 is TGTGCCAGCAGTTTTTGGTCCGGGTTAACACCCAATCAGCCCCAGCATTTT.

The chain recombines TRBV30 with TRBJ2-7, with 7 bases that match TRBD1. The CDR3 consists of 12 residues. Trimming at V came to 3 bases and at J to 3 bases, leaving 2 bases not matched to a gene. Germline loops: CDR1 GTSNPN, CDR2 SVGIG (reference sequence). The CDR3 is CAWSYRGYEQYF. The CDR3 DNA reads as TGTGCCTGGAGCTACAGGGGCTACGAGCAGTACTTC.

This clone was recorded a few times. The genes are TRBV28 and TRBJ1-1; D is unclear. Deletions cut 0 bases from V and 7 bases from J, with 6 bases between. CDR1 is MDHEN, CDR2 SYDVKM, per germline. The CDR3 extends over 12 amino acids. Here the CDR3 reads CASSLWGVEAFF. Written as DNA, the CDR3 is TGTGCCAGCAGTTTATGGGGAGTTGAAGCTTTCTTT.

This sequence joins TRBV5-4 and TRBJ1-1; D perhaps matches TRBD1 (6 bases). Deletions cut 5 bases from V and 8 bases from J, with 16 bases between. Germline V gives CDR1 SGHNT, CDR2 YYREEE (reference sequence). The CDR3 has 13 residues. The CDR3 loop is CASRSGTRDEAFF. The CDR3 DNA reads TGTGCCAGCAGGTCCGGGACACGGGACGAAGCTTTCTTT.